The clone carrying this T cell receptor (beta chain) was seen once. Antigen: not known. The V and J ends lost 1 base and 4 bases, in that order; junction bases with no gene match: 5. CDR3 size: 15 residues. Germline V gene lookup returns CDR1 SGDLS and CDR2 YYNGEE. This table comes from immunoSEQ multiplex PCR, and its TCRdb copy is limited to in-frame clones, with some not included. The data show 120,000 or so clones, with 75% to 95% seen just once and over 4% held by the top ten. This sample was taken from a study of T cell responses to AZD1222 COVID-19 vaccine. Study conclusions and caveats: Mapped onto spike, vaccine-associated CD4 TCRs spanned it and were dominant at 160-218 and 743-854.

The sequenced sample was peripheral blood, obtained 28 days after the second dose of the MenACWY control vaccine. This chain links TRBV9 with TRBJ2-3; 8 bases map to TRBD2. The clonotype comes from an adult who received the MenACWY meningococcal vaccine as a control. The chain's CDR3 is CASSVLSSGADTQYF. Written as DNA, the CDR3 is TGTGCCAGCAGCGTACTGAGTAGCGGGGCAGATACGCAGTATTTT.